The 10 T cell receptor beta chains below come from one sample, sequenced in a study of blood T cells in healthy people across ages. Combining a sample-barcoded 5' primer with a J-beta primer mix, a second PCR ran for about 7 to 11 cycles. TCRdb reprocessed the 5' RACE reads with MiXCR, giving one entry per CDR3 protein. Of 600,000 to 800,000 distinct CDR3 sequences in the sample, roughly half were seen once. Sequences were obtained from blood. The receptors shown here come from a woman at least 80 years old in good health.

As regards this clonotype: Just one base apart from a much larger clone, this may be a read error. The V and J genes are TRBV12-3 or TRBV12-4 and TRBJ2-7; D perhaps matches TRBD1 (5 bases). Trimming removed 5 bases at V and 0 bases at J, with 11 bases between. This CDR3 is built from 14 residues. CDR3 nucleotide sequence: TGTGCCAGCAGTGTAGAAGGGGACTCCTACGAGCAGTACTTC. Its protein is CASSVEGDSYEQYF.

The chain joins TRBV28 to TRBJ1-2; 11 positions agree with TRBD1. The junction had 6 bases not matched to a gene; V was cut back by 8 bases and J by 1 base. Germline CDR1 MDHEN, CDR2 SYDVKM. This CDR3 is built from 15 residues. CDR3 DNA sequence: TGTGCCAGCGGAACCGGGACAGGGGGTAACTATGGCTACACCTTC. This codes for CASGTGTGGNYGYTF.

In its sample, this clonotype was seen many times. This chain connects TRBV4-1 to TRBJ2-7, with TRBD1 as a possible D gene (7 bases). V lost 4 bases, J lost 2 bases, and 15 bases lay in between. This CDR3 comprises 15 residues. Looked up from germline, CDR1 is MGHRA and CDR2 is YSYEKL. CDR3 bases: TGCGCCAGCAGCCTTAGACAGGGAGGAACCTACGAGCAGTACTTC. It is translated as CASSLRQGGTYEQYF.

This clonotype was picked up a small number of times. A clone one base away is much larger, so this may be a read error. The chain recombines TRBV5-1 with TRBJ2-1, with a weak D call TRBD2 (7 bases). Germline CDR1 and CDR2: SGHRS and YFSETQ. V was clipped by 3 bases and J by 7 bases, with 11 bases between them. The CDR3 consists of 13 residues. The CDR3 loop is CASSWGRENEQFF. Here the CDR3 DNA reads TGCGCCAGCAGCTGGGGGCGGGAGAATGAGCAGTTCTTC.

The V gene is TRBV7-9, the J gene TRBJ2-7; 8 nucleotides agree with TRBD1. V trimming: 5 bases; J trimming: 6 bases; junction bases outside the gene matches: 3. This CDR3 is built from 12 residues. Germline CDR1 SEHNR, CDR2 FQNEAQ (reference sequence). The DNA for the CDR3 is TGTGCCAGCAGCGATGGACAGGGCGAGCAGTACTTC. It yields the protein CASSDGQGEQYF.

Only one count was recorded for this clonotype. The chain couples TRBV7-2 to TRBJ2-3; weak D call: TRBD1 (5 bases). The V end lost 7 bases, the J end lost 5 bases, and 13 bases lay between the germline ends. The length of the CDR3 is 13 residues. Germline CDR1 SGHTA, CDR2 FQGNSA. This chain's CDR3 is CASNAGMEDTQYF. The CDR3 nucleotides read TGTGCCAGCAACGCAGGGATGGAAGATACGCAGTATTTT.

This clonotype was found a few times. With a much larger clone just one base away, this may be a read error. The V call is TRBV12-3 or TRBV12-4, the J call TRBJ2-5, with 9 bases fitting TRBD2. This CDR3 contains 15 residues. J gave up 11 bases and V 3 bases, and 13 bases lay outside the gene matches. CDR3: CASSFGAGGGNEQYF. CDR3 sequence (DNA): TGTGCCAGCAGTTTCGGGGCGGGAGGGGGAAATGAGCAGTACTTC.

In its sample, this clonotype was seen many times. The chain joins TRBV10-3 to TRBJ2-3; 7 bases fit TRBD2. Germline V lookup: CDR1 ENHRY, CDR2 SYGVKD. The V gene end was trimmed by 6 bases and the J gene end by 6 bases; junction bases not matched to a gene: 6. The CDR3 length is 13 residues. The CDR3 sequence is CAISALSGDTQYF. DNA for the CDR3: TGTGCCATCAGCGCCCTTAGCGGGGATACGCAGTATTTT.

J is TRBJ1-6 and V is TRBV7-2; 7 nucleotides align to TRBD1. V lost 5 bases to trimming and J lost 9 bases; unmatched junction nucleotides: 4. The CDR3 is made up of 13 amino acids. Germline V CDR1 and CDR2: SGHTA, FQGNSA. The CDR3 loop reads CASSLDRVSPLHF. In DNA, the CDR3 is TGTGCCAGCAGCCTAGACAGGGTTTCACCCCTCCACTTT.

This clonotype was recorded many times. The chain has TRBV29-1 and TRBJ2-3; 9 nucleotides line up with TRBD2. Germline lookup yields CDR1 SQVTM and CDR2 ANQGSEA. V was clipped by 7 bases and J by 1 base; unmatched bases: 6. The CDR3 contains 14 residues. In nucleotides, the CDR3 is TGCAGCGGGGCGGGGGGGCCGGGCACAGATACGCAGTATTTT. This translates into CSGAGGPGTDTQYF.